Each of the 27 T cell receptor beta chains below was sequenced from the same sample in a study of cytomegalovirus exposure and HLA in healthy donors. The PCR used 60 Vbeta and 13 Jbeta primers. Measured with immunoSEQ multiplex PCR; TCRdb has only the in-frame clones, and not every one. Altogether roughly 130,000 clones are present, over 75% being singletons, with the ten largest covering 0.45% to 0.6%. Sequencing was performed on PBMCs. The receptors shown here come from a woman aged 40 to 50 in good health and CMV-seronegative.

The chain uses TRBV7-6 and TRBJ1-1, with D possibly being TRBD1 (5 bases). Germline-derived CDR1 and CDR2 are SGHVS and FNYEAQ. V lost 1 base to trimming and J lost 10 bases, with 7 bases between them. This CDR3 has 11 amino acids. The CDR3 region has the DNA TGTGCCAGCAGCTTAGAGGGACTAGCTTTCTTT. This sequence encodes CASSLEGLAFF.

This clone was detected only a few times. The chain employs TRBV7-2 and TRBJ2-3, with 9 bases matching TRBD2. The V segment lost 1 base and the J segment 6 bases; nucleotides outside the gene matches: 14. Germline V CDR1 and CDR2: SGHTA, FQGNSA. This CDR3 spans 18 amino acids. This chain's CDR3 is CASSLGRGGSGSLDTQYF. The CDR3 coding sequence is TGTGCCAGCAGCTTAGGTCGAGGCGGTAGCGGGAGTCTGGATACGCAGTATTTT.

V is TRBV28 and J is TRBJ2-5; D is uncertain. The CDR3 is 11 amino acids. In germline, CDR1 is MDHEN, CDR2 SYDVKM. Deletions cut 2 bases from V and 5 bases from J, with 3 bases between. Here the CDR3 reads CASSLRETQYF. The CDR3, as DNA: TGTGCCAGCAGTTTACGGGAGACCCAGTACTTC. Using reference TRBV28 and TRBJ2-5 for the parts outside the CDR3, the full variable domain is DVKVTQSSRYLVKRTGEKVFLECVQDMDHENMFWYRQDPGLGLRLIYFSYDVKMKEKGDIPEGYSVSREKKERFSLILESASTNQTSMYLCASSLRETQYFGPGTRLLVL.

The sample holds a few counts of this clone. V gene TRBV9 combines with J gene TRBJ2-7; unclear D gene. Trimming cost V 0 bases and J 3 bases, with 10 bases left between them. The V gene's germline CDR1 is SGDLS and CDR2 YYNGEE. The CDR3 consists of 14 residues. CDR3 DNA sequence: TGTGCCAGCAGCGTAGCTCCTAGTCTCTACGAGCAGTACTTC. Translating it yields CASSVAPSLYEQYF.

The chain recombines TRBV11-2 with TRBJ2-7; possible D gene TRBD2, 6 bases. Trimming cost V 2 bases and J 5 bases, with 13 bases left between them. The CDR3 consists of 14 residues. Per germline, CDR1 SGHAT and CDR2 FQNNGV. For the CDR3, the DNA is TGTGCCAGCAGCTTATTCACAGGAGGGGACGAGCAGTACTTC. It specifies CASSLFTGGDEQYF.

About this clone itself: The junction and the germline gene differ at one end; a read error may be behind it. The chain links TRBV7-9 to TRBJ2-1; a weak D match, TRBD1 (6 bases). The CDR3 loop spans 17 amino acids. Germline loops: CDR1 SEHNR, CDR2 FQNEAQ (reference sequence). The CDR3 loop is CSSSFPTGTFSYNEQFF. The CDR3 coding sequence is TGTTCCAGCAGCTTTCCGACAGGAACCTTCTCCTACAATGAGCAGTTCTTC.

CDR3 DNA: TGTGCCAGCAGCCCCGGACAGGGGTTATACGAGCAGTACTTC. Its protein is CASSPGQGLYEQYF. The chain recombines TRBV7-3 with TRBJ2-7; 9 bases align to TRBD1. Looked up from germline, CDR1 is SGHTA and CDR2 is FQGTGA. The ends lost 5 bases at V and 4 bases at J; junction bases unmatched: 6. The CDR3 runs 14 residues.

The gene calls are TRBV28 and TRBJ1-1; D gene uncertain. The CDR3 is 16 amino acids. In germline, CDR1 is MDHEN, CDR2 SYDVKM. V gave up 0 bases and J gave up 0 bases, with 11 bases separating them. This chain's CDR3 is CASSLWAGSMNTEAFF. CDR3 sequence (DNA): TGTGCCAGCAGTTTATGGGCGGGGAGTATGAACACTGAAGCTTTCTTT.

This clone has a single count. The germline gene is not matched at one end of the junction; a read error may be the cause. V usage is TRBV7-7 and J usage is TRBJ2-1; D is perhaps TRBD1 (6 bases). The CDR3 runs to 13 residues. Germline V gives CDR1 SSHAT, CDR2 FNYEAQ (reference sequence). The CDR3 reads CASSLDSYNEQFF. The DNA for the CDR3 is TGTGCTAGCAGCTTGGACAGCTACAATGAGCAGTTCTTC.

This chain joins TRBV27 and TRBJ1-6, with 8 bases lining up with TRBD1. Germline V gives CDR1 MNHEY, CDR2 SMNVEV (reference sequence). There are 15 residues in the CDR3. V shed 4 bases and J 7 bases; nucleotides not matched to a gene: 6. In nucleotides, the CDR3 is TGTGCCAGCAGTTCCAGGACAGGGCAGAATTCACCCCTCCACTTT. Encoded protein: CASSSRTGQNSPLHF.

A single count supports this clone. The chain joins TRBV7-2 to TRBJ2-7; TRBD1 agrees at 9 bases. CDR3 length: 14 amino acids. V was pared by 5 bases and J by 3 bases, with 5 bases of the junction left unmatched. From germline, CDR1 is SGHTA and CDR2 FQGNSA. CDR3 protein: CASSPDRGRYEQYF. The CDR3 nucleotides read TGTGCCAGCAGCCCGGACAGGGGACGCTACGAGCAGTACTTC.

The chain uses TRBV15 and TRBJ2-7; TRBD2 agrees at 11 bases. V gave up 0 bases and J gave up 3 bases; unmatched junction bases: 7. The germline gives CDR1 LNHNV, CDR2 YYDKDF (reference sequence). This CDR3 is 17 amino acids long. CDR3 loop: CATSRDPGTSGGYEQYF. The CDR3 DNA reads TGTGCCACCAGCAGAGATCCGGGGACTAGCGGAGGCTACGAGCAGTACTTC.

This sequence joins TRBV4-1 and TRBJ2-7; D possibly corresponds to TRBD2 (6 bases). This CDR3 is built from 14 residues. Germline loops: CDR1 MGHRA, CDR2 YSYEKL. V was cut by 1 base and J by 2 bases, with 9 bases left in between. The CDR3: CASSQAEGPYEQYF. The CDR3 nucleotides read TGCGCCAGCAGCCAAGCGGAGGGGCCCTACGAGCAGTACTTC.

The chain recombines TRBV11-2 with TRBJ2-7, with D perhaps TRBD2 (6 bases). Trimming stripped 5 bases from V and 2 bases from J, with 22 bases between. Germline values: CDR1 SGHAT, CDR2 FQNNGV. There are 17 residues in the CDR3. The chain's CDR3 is CASSQPGVGTVTYEQYF. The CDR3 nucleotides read TGTGCCAGCAGCCAACCGGGGGTTGGGACTGTAACCTACGAGCAGTACTTC. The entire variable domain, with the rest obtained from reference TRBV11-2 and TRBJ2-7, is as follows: EAGVAQSPRYKIIEKRQSVAFWCNPISGHATLYWYQQILGQGPKLLIQFQNNGVVDDSQLPKDRFSAERLKGVDSTLKIQPAKLEDSAVYLCASSQPGVGTVTYEQYFGPGTRLTVT.

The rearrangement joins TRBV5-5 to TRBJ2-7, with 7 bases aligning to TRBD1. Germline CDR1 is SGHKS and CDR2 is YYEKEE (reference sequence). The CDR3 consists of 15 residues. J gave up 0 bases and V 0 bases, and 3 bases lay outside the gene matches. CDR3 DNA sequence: TGTGCCAGCAGCTTGGCGGCAGGGGGCTCCTACGAGCAGTACTTC. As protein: CASSLAAGGSYEQYF.

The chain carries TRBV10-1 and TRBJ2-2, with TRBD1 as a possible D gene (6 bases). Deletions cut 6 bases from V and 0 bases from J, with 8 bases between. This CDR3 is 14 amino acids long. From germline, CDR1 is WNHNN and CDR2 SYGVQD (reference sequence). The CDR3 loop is CASRDSANTGELFF. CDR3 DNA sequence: TGCGCCAGCAGGGACAGCGCGAACACCGGGGAGCTGTTTTTT.

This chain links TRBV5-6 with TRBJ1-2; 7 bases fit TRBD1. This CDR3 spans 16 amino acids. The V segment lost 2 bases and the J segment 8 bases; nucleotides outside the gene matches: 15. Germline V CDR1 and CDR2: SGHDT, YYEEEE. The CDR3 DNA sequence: TGTGCCAGCAGCTTACCGTTAGGGACAGCATCCTCAGGCTACACCTTC. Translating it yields CASSLPLGTASSGYTF.

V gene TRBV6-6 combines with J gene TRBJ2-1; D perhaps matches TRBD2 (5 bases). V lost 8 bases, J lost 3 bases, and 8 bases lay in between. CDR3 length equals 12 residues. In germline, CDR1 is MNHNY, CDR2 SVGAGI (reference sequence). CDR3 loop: CASFSGYNEQFF. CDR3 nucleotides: TGTGCCAGCTTCAGCGGCTACAATGAGCAGTTCTTC.

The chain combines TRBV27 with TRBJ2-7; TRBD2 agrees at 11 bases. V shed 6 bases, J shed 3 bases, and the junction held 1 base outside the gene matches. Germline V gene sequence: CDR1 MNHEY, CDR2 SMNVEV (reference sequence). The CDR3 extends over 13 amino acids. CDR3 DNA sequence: TGTGCCAGCAGGCTAGCGGGAGGCTACGAGCAGTACTTC. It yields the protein CASRLAGGYEQYF.

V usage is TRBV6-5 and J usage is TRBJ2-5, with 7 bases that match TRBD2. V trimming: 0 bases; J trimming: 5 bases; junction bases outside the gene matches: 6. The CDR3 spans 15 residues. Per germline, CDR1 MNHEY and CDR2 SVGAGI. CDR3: CASSYSRAGDETQYF. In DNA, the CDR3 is TGTGCCAGCAGTTACTCGAGGGCGGGAGACGAGACCCAGTACTTC.

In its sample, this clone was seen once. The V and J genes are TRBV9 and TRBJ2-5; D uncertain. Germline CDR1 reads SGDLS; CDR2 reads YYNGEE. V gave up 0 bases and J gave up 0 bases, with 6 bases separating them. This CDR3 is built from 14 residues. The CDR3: CASSVGSYQETQYF. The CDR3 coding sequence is TGTGCCAGCAGCGTAGGTTCGTACCAAGAGACCCAGTACTTC.

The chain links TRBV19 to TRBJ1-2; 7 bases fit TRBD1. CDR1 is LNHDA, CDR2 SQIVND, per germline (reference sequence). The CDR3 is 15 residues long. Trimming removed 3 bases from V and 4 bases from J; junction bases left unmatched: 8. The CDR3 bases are TGTGCCAGTAGTATTACAGGGGAACGGGGCTATGGCTACACCTTC. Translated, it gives CASSITGERGYGYTF. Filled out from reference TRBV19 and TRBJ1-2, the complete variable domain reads DGGITQSPKYLFRKEGQNVTLSCEQNLNHDAMYWYRQDPGQGLRLIYYSQIVNDFQKGDIAEGYSVSREKKESFPLTVTSAQKNPTAFYLCASSITGERGYGYTFGSGTRLTVV.

CDR3 coding DNA: TGTGCCAGCAGCCATAGCGGCTACGAGCAGTACTTC. This sequence encodes CASSHSGYEQYF. V usage is TRBV7-2 and J usage is TRBJ2-7; tentatively, D is TRBD2 (6 bases). Per the germline V gene, CDR1 is SGHTA and CDR2 is FQGNSA. The CDR3 covers 12 residues. Between the trimmed V and J ends, which lost 5 bases and 3 bases, there was a span of 8 bases.

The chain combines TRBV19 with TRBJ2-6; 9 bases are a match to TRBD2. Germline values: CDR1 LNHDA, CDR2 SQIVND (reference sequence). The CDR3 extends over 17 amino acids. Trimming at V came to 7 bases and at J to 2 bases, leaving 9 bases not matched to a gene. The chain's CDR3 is CASMSSGSITGANVLTF. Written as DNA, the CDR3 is TGTGCCAGTATGAGTAGCGGGAGTATTACTGGGGCCAACGTCCTGACTTTC.

The CDR3 DNA reads as TGTGCCAGTAGAACGGCCGGGACAGGGGGCAAGCTGGGAACTGGAAACACCATATATTTT. Encoded protein: CASRTAGTGGKLGTGNTIYF. The chain joins TRBV19 to TRBJ1-3; 12 nucleotides line up with TRBD1. V lost 6 bases to trimming and J lost 2 bases; unmatched junction nucleotides: 17. Germline CDR1 and CDR2: LNHDA and SQIVND (reference sequence). The CDR3 is made up of 20 amino acids.

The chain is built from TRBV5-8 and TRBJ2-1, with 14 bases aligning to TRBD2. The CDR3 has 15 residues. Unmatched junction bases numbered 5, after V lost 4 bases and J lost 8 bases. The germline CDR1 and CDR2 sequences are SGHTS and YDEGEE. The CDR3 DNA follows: TGTGCCAGCAGCCCGGGACTAGCGGGAGTGGATGAGCAGTTCTTC. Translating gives CASSPGLAGVDEQFF.

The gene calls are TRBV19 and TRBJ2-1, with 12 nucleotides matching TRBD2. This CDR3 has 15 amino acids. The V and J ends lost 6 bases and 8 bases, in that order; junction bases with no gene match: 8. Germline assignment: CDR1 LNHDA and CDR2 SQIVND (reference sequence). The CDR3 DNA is TGTGCCAGTAGATCTCTAGCGGGAGGGCCCTATGAGCAGTTCTTC. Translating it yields CASRSLAGGPYEQFF.